The 25 T cell receptor beta chains reported below all come from one sample, sequenced in a study of human T cells and chemical hapten exposure. Time point of the sample: patch test 1, 2 weeks after DPC sensitization. Treatment described: therapeutic diphenylcyclopropenone sensitization with weekly scalp DPC. Each CDR3 protein is one row after TCRdb ran MiXCR on the RACE reads. In the table there are just under 350,000 distinct CDR3 sequences, around 7% of which are singletons. The sample was whole blood, taken in connection with sensitization to the hapten diphenylcyclopropenone (DPC). These TCRs come from a young woman with alopecia areata. Some clones in this sample may be carry-over from other donors' samples.

This clonotype was found many times. This chain connects TRBV28 to TRBJ2-2; TRBD1 agrees at 8 bases. Germline lookup yields CDR1 MDHEN and CDR2 SYDVKM. V lost 3 bases to trimming and J lost 4 bases; unmatched junction nucleotides: 4. This CDR3 region has 15 residues. Here the CDR3 reads CASSLNRGFTGELFF. DNA of the CDR3: TGTGCCAGCAGTTTGAACAGGGGGTTCACCGGGGAGCTGTTTTTT.

Many counts were recorded for this clonotype. J is TRBJ2-5 and V is TRBV12-3 or TRBV12-4; D gene ambiguous. Trimming took off 0 bases at V and 4 bases at J, with 9 bases between the two ends. The CDR3 spans 14 residues. CDR3 DNA: TGTGCCAGCAGTTTAGCTACCACAATAGAGACCCAGTACTTC. Residues: CASSLATTIETQYF.

This clonotype came up a few times. The rearrangement joins TRBV6-5 to TRBJ1-6; D is perhaps TRBD1 (6 bases). Per the germline V gene, CDR1 is MNHEY and CDR2 is SVGAGI. The CDR3 length is 15 residues. Deletions cut 0 bases from V and 9 bases from J, with 12 bases between. The DNA of the CDR3 is TGTGCCAGCAGTTACTCTAAGGGGGATGGTTCACCCCTCCACTTT. This codes for CASSYSKGDGSPLHF.

This clonotype was seen a few times. The gene calls are TRBV15 and TRBJ1-6, with D perhaps matching TRBD1 (5 bases). Trimming took 0 bases from V and 7 from J, leaving 13 bases between them. This CDR3 has 16 residues. Per germline, CDR1 LNHNV and CDR2 YYDKDF (reference sequence). This chain's CDR3 is CATSRDRDSSNSPLHF. The CDR3 DNA follows: TGTGCCACCAGCAGAGATAGAGACAGTTCCAATTCACCCCTCCACTTT.

CDR3 DNA sequence: TGTGCCAGCTCCCACCGTCGGACAGGAGATTATAGCAATCAGCCCCAGCATTTT. Protein sequence: CASSHRRTGDYSNQPQHF. This chain connects TRBV18 to TRBJ1-5; 7 bases line up with TRBD1. The V gene's germline CDR1 is KGHSH and CDR2 LQKENI. The CDR3 loop spans 18 amino acids. Trimming cost V 6 bases and J 0 bases; bases outside gene matches: 14.

The rearrangement uses TRBV6-6 and TRBJ2-6; D gene uncertain. CDR1 is MNHNY, CDR2 SVGAGI, per germline (reference sequence). The CDR3 has 18 amino acids. V lost 5 bases to trimming and J lost 4 bases, with 21 bases between them. The CDR3 coding sequence is TGTGCCAGCAGTCCTCAGCCAAAAACTCCGGAGGGGGCCAACGTCCTGACTTTC. Its protein is CASSPQPKTPEGANVLTF.

This clonotype showed up many times. V usage is TRBV4-1 and J usage is TRBJ1-5, with TRBD1 matching over 8 bases. This CDR3 is built from 15 residues. Germline V gene data show CDR1 as MGHRA and CDR2 as YSYEKL. The V and J ends lost 0 bases and 6 bases, in that order; junction bases with no gene match: 4. The CDR3 loop is CASSQDGTGIQPQHF. CDR3 coding DNA: TGCGCCAGCAGCCAAGACGGGACAGGTATTCAGCCCCAGCATTTT.

This rearrangement joins TRBV19 to TRBJ1-5; D remains unclear. Germline V gene sequence: CDR1 LNHDA, CDR2 SQIVND (reference sequence). The CDR3 covers 17 residues. Trimming removed 1 base at V and 0 bases at J, with 13 bases between. The CDR3 region is CASSIGPPDYSNQPQHF. The CDR3 DNA follows: TGTGCCAGTAGTATAGGACCCCCCGATTATAGCAATCAGCCCCAGCATTTT.

This clonotype has at least ten counts. This rearrangement joins TRBV28 to TRBJ1-1; D uncertain. The CDR3 contains 16 residues. The V gene's germline CDR1 is MDHEN and CDR2 SYDVKM. Deletions cut 5 bases from V and 0 bases from J, with 16 bases between. The CDR3 loop reads CASSPTLGSLNTEAFF. DNA for the CDR3: TGTGCCAGCAGTCCCACCCTAGGCAGTCTGAACACTGAAGCTTTCTTT.

This clonotype showed up just once. The chain uses TRBV9 and TRBJ2-1; 8 bases are shared with TRBD2. CDR3 size: 16 residues. V lost 0 bases and J lost 5; bases outside the gene matches: 7. CDR1 and CDR2 (germline): SGDLS, YYNGEE. The CDR3 coding sequence is TGTGCCAGCAGCGTAGCGGGGGGGTTTATGGACAATGAGCAGTTCTTC. This codes for CASSVAGGFMDNEQFF.

This clonotype was seen many times. The chain employs TRBV7-9 and TRBJ1-5, with 9 bases matching TRBD1. Germline values: CDR1 SEHNR, CDR2 FQNEAQ (reference sequence). The CDR3 consists of 14 residues. The junction had 9 bases not matched to a gene; V was cut back by 7 bases and J by 8 bases. In DNA form, the CDR3 reads TGTGCCAGCATGCCGGGACAGGGTGGAGAGCCCCAGCATTTT. This translates into CASMPGQGGEPQHF. The full variable domain, in which reference TRBV7-9 and TRBJ1-5 provide the parts outside the CDR3, is DTGVSQNPRHKITKRGQNVTFRCDPISEHNRLYWYRQTLGQGPEFLTYFQNEAQLEKSRLLSDRFSAERPKGSFSTLEIQRTEQGDSAMYLCASMPGQGGEPQHFGDGTRLSIL.

This clonotype turned up a few times. The chain couples TRBV6-1 to TRBJ1-2; perhaps TRBD1 as D (6 bases). This CDR3 is 14 amino acids long. The germline V gene encodes CDR1 MNHNS and CDR2 SASEGT. The V and J ends lost 9 bases and 5 bases respectively, with 19 bases between them. The DNA of the CDR3 is TGTGCCAGTTTCCCCGGGGGGCGTGGGTATGGCTACACCTTC. Residues: CASFPGGRGYGYTF.

Ten or more counts support this clonotype. V gene TRBV12-3 or TRBV12-4 combines with J gene TRBJ2-7; 10 bases map to TRBD1. J lost 6 bases, V lost 6 bases, and 11 bases had no gene match. This CDR3 has 15 residues. CDR3 coding DNA: TGTGCCAGCAGGAAATCGGGACAGGGGTCTGGCGAGCAGTACTTC. It yields the protein CASRKSGQGSGEQYF.

This clonotype appeared many times. This chain uses TRBV4-3 with TRBJ2-7; D gene ambiguous. This CDR3 has 14 residues. Germline CDR1 LGHNA, CDR2 YSLEER. Trimming shortened V by 0 bases and J by 1 base, and 7 bases separated the two germline ends. CDR3 coding DNA: TGCGCCAGCAGCCAAGATGGGGAATCCTACGAGCAGTACTTC. Translated: CASSQDGESYEQYF.

This clonotype appeared many times. This chain uses TRBV7-2 with TRBJ2-3; D remains unclear. This CDR3 has 15 residues. V dropped 1 base and J dropped 1 base, with 9 bases sitting between them. CDR1 and CDR2 (germline): SGHTA, FQGNSA. The CDR3 bases are TGTGCCAGCAGCTTAGAGGGTCAGGGCACAGATACGCAGTATTTT. It translates to CASSLEGQGTDTQYF.

This clonotype was seen ten or more times. The chain employs TRBV5-6 and TRBJ1-2, with unresolved D. V gave up 4 bases and J gave up 10 bases, with 29 bases separating them. Per the germline V gene, CDR1 is SGHDT and CDR2 is YYEEEE. This CDR3 is 17 amino acids long. DNA of the CDR3: TGTGCCAGCAGCAATCTCCAAAACGTCAGGTACGGAACGACCTACACCTTC. Translated: CASSNLQNVRYGTTYTF.

The chain has TRBV5-5 and TRBJ2-1, with D tentatively TRBD2 (6 bases). Germline V gene sequence: CDR1 SGHKS, CDR2 YYEKEE (reference sequence). This CDR3 is built from 15 residues. Between the trimmed V and J ends, which lost 0 bases and 3 bases, there was a span of 10 bases. The CDR3 region is CASSLEAGLYNEQFF. CDR3 nucleotides: TGTGCCAGCAGCTTGGAGGCGGGGCTCTACAATGAGCAGTTCTTC. Based on the CDR3 plus reference TRBV5-5 and TRBJ2-1, the full variable domain is DAGVTQSPTHLIKTRGQQVTLRCSPISGHKSVSWYQQVLGQGPQFIFQYYEKEERGRGNFPDRFSARQFPNYSSELNVNALLLGDSALYLCASSLEAGLYNEQFFGPGTRLTVL.

This clonotype was found a few times. The chain couples TRBV3-1 to TRBJ2-7; D may be TRBD2 (7 bases). V dropped 4 bases and J dropped 1 base, with 23 bases sitting between them. Germline V gene lookup returns CDR1 LGHDT and CDR2 YNNKEL (reference sequence). This CDR3 has 18 residues. The CDR3 loop is CASSPLNAGASWSYEQYF. CDR3 DNA sequence: TGTGCCAGCAGCCCCCTCAATGCGGGGGCCTCTTGGTCCTACGAGCAGTACTTC.

This clonotype has a handful of counts. CDR3 residues: CASSQEWGQESPLHF. The CDR3 bases are TGTGCCAGCAGCCAAGAATGGGGGCAGGAATCACCCCTCCACTTT. This sequence joins TRBV4-2 and TRBJ1-6; perhaps TRBD1 as D (6 bases). The V end lost 0 bases, the J end lost 10 bases, and 13 bases lay between the germline ends. This CDR3 is 15 amino acids long. The germline gives CDR1 LGHNA, CDR2 YNFKEQ.

V and J are TRBV28 and TRBJ2-7; D is unresolved. The CDR3 extends over 13 amino acids. Trimming stripped 6 bases from V and 5 bases from J, with 14 bases between. Per the germline V gene, CDR1 is MDHEN and CDR2 is SYDVKM. CDR3 coding DNA: TGTGCCAGCAGCTCCTCCGGCACCCACGAGCAGTACTTC. The encoded protein is CASSSSGTHEQYF.

This clonotype turned up a few times. CDR3 residues: CASHRGLRTDTQYF. DNA for the CDR3: TGTGCCAGCCACAGGGGGCTTCGCACAGATACGCAGTATTTT. The chain combines TRBV6-5 with TRBJ2-3; 9 bases match TRBD1. In germline, CDR1 is MNHEY, CDR2 SVGAGI. V was pared by 8 bases and J by 1 base, with 4 bases of the junction left unmatched. The CDR3 spans 14 residues.

At least ten counts were recorded for this clonotype. The rearrangement joins TRBV4-2 to TRBJ2-6; 8 positions match TRBD1. This CDR3 has 19 residues. Germline V CDR1 and CDR2: LGHNA, YNFKEQ. Germline trimming cut 0 bases from V and 2 bases from J; bases unmatched to any gene: 9. As DNA, the CDR3 is TGTGCCAGCAGCCAAGATCGACAGGGGAATGCTCCTGGGGCCAACGTCCTGACTTTC. It yields the protein CASSQDRQGNAPGANVLTF.

This chain joins TRBV20-1 and TRBJ2-5, with D possibly being TRBD2 (7 bases). Deletions cut 3 bases from V and 4 bases from J, with 24 bases between. The CDR3 covers 17 residues. Germline lookup yields CDR1 DFQATT and CDR2 SNEGSKA (reference sequence). The CDR3 coding sequence is TGCAGTGCTAGGGGGTTCGGACAGTCGGGAGGCGGAGAGACCCAGTACTTC. Translating gives CSARGFGQSGGGETQYF.

This clonotype was observed a few times. The CDR3 loop reads CASSQESFVAGGPYNEQFF. DNA of the CDR3: TGTGCCAGCAGCCAAGAATCGTTTGTGGCGGGGGGCCCCTACAATGAGCAGTTCTTC. The gene calls are TRBV3-1 and TRBJ2-1; 8 bases line up with TRBD2. The CDR3 extends over 19 amino acids. The trim removed 0 bases at V and 2 bases at J, leaving 12 bases unmatched. Per germline, CDR1 LGHDT and CDR2 YNNKEL (reference sequence).

The table lists this clonotype with many counts. This chain joins TRBV4-2 and TRBJ2-7; D possibly corresponds to TRBD1 (6 bases). Trimming left V 5 bases short and J 2 bases short, with 13 bases between. Germline loops: CDR1 LGHNA, CDR2 YNFKEQ. There are 14 residues in the CDR3. The CDR3 region has the DNA TGTGCCAGCAGCTGGAGAACAGGGCCCTACGAGCAGTACTTC. This encodes CASSWRTGPYEQYF.